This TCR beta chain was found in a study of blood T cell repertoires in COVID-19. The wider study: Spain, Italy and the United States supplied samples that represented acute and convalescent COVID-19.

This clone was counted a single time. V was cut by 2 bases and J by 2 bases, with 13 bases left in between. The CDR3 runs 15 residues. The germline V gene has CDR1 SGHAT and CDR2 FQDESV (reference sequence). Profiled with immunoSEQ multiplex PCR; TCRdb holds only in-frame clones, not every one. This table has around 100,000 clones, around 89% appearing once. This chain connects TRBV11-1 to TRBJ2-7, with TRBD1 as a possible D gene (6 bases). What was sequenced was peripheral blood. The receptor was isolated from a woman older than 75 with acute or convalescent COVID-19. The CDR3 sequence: CASSLSGQGTYEQYF. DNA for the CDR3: TGTGCCAGCAGCTTATCAGGCCAGGGGACCTACGAGCAGTACTTC.